Listed here is a single T cell receptor (beta chain). The sample is drawn from a study of blood T cell repertoires in COVID-19. The overall study: PBMCs, B-cell-depleted T cells, or T cells were the source of the cDNA or gDNA that made up the material.

Patients in Seattle were enrolled during active infection, then followed longitudinally. V dropped 0 bases and J dropped 1; count of bases not matched to a gene: 15. CDR3 length: 20 amino acids. Germline-derived CDR1 and CDR2 are LNHDA and SQIVND (reference sequence). Sequenced by immunoSEQ multiplex PCR; TCRdb stores in-frame clones only, minus some. The sample lists around 200,000 clones, roughly 83% seen once, with 6% to 7% in the top ten. This chain joins TRBV19 and TRBJ2-7; 10 bases fit TRBD2. The sequencing sample was made of peripheral blood. This receptor was identified in a middle-aged woman with COVID-19, enrolled during active disease. CDR3 nucleotide sequence: TGTGCCAGTAGTATAGAAGGGGAGCGGGAGGGCCGGGAAGAGTCCTACGAGCAGTACTTC. This gives the protein CASSIEGEREGREESYEQYF. The full variable domain, completed using reference TRBV19 and TRBJ2-7, is DGGITQSPKYLFRKEGQNVTLSCEQNLNHDAMYWYRQDPGQGLRLIYYSQIVNDFQKGDIAEGYSVSREKKESFPLTVTSAQKNPTAFYLCASSIEGEREGREESYEQYFGPGTRLTVT.